The sequence of this TCR beta chain was determined in a study of siplizumab effects on memory and regulatory T cells. Study findings and constraints: In roughly 80-97% of proliferating CD4+ or CD8+ clones, a naive or memory phenotype could not be assigned. In the presence of siplizumab, alloreactive sequences traceable to unstimulated CD4+ memory cells were significantly reduced. With siplizumab, mappable alloreactive CD4+ clones averaged roughly 65% Treg-derived, versus about 29% in controls. Naive T cells were seemingly more diverse than memory cells, and major contributions to the alloresponse seemed to be made by them.

This clone appeared a single time. Its antigen is currently unknown. Using immunoSEQ multiplex PCR, the repertoire was profiled, and TCRdb retains in-frame clones only, with some absent. The sample yields approximately 70,000 clones, roughly nine tenths seen once. Germline CDR1 KGHSH, CDR2 LQKENI. The CDR3 extends over 14 amino acids. V lost 4 bases and J 0 bases, leaving 8 bases between the germline ends. The chain carries TRBV18 and TRBJ2-3; D call uncertain. Sequences were obtained from CD8+ T cells sorted from blood. This clonotype was obtained from a human donor in good health. In nucleotides, the CDR3 is TGTGCCAGCTCACAGGAGTCTAGCACAGATACGCAGTATTTT. Its protein product is CASSQESSTDTQYF.